This T cell receptor (beta chain) was captured by sequencing in a study of OX40 agonist ivuxolimab in advanced cancers. Study results and caveats: A proportion of nonresponders additionally exhibited low normalized T-cell clonal expansion.

Germline V CDR1 and CDR2: MNHEY, SVGAGI. The CDR3 runs 15 residues. Trimming took 4 bases from V and 0 from J, leaving 11 bases between them. As to this clone: Its antigen remains unidentified.

The repertoire was sequenced with immunoSEQ multiplex PCR; TCRdb's copy has only in-frame clones and lacks some. The data show roughly 15,000 clones, about 89% seen once. The sequence was collected from an adult with an advanced solid tumor such as melanoma, head and neck, liver or kidney cancer. The chain couples TRBV6-5 to TRBJ2-3; the D gene is possibly TRBD1 (5 bases). The source was CD4+ or CD8+ T cells sorted from blood, collected in a trial of the OX40 agonist ivuxolimab. The CDR3 region is CASSSDGHSTDTQYF. The CDR3 DNA sequence: TGTGCCAGCAGTTCCGACGGACATAGCACAGATACGCAGTATTTT.